This TCR beta chain was recovered during a study of blood T cell repertoires in COVID-19. Original processing notes: The authors estimated nucleated cell counts from reference gene primer amplification. TCRdb keeps only in-frame clones here, not all; method: immunoSEQ multiplex PCR. V, J and clone size reflect that table, while D and trimming were determined from the DNA. The sample includes around 270,000 clones, 88% of them seen just once. Clinical histories supplied by participants themselves formed the basis of cohort assignment. Germline CDR1 reads SGHTS; CDR2 reads YDEGEE. Trimming removed 2 bases at V and 8 bases at J, with 19 bases between. The CDR3 extends over 15 amino acids.

V usage is TRBV5-8 and J usage is TRBJ1-2; D gene unclear. The receptor's source is a woman between 40 and 55 years old who had been exposed to COVID-19. The source material was PBMCs or T cells enriched from blood (not recorded which). CDR3 protein: CASSFVRLMVRGYTF. CDR3 coding DNA: TGTGCCAGCAGCTTCGTTCGCTTAATGGTTCGGGGCTACACCTTC.